Listed below are T cell receptor beta chains from one sample, sequenced in a study of blood T cell repertoires in COVID-19. Sequencing used immunoSEQ multiplex PCR; TCRdb keeps in-frame clones, though not all of them. The sample records about 480,000 clones, 85% to 90% being singletons. Material: PBMCs or T cells enriched from blood (not recorded which). Source of these receptors: a woman aged 35 to 49 who had recovered from COVID-19. The CDR3 runs from the conserved cysteine through the conserved F or W. Each record gives: D gene, V gene, J gene, clone size, CDR3 protein, CDR3 DNA. The D gene is left open where the match is weak. Clone size, where shown, is once, few, many, or a class for clones that have expanded.

NA	TRBV4-3	TRBJ2-3	NA	CASSQGSAASTDTQYF	TGCGCCAGCAGCCAAGGATCAGCGGCTAGCACAGATACGCAGTATTTT
NA	TRBV5-1	TRBJ1-1	few	CASSSISGGTEAFF	TGCGCCAGCAGCTCCATATCCGGGGGCACTGAAGCTTTCTTT
NA	TRBV6-5	TRBJ1-2	NA	CASTKGPGVSYGYTF	TGTGCCAGCACCAAGGGCCCAGGGGTTAGCTATGGCTACACCTTC
TRBD1	TRBV19	TRBJ1-1	NA	CASRTGDRNTEAFF	TGTGCCAGTAGGACAGGGGATCGGAACACTGAAGCTTTCTTT
TRBD2	TRBV3-1/TRBV3-2	TRBJ2-1	NA	CASSQPSGNEQFF	TGTGCCAGCAGCCAACCTAGCGGCAATGAGCAGTTCTTC
TRBD1	TRBV27	TRBJ2-7	once	CASSSTGYEQYF	TGTGCCAGCAGTTCGACAGGGTACGAGCAGTACTTC
TRBD1	TRBV5-8	TRBJ1-1	NA	CASWEGQGCFF	TGTGCCAGCTGGGAGGGACAGGGTTGTTTCTTT
NA	TRBV28	TRBJ1-1	NA	CASSFGGASNTEAFF	TGTGCCAGCAGTTTCGGGGGGGCCTCAAACACTGAAGCTTTCTTT
NA	TRBV10-3	TRBJ2-4	NA	CAISDSAGAKNIQYF	TGTGCCATCAGTGATTCTGCGGGAGCCAAAAACATTCAGTACTTC
NA	TRBV5-6	TRBJ2-7	NA	CASSFGQSYEQYF	TGTGCCAGCAGCTTTGGACAGTCCTACGAGCAGTACTTC
TRBD2	TRBV2	TRBJ2-7	NA	CASSEAAGAYEQYF	TGTGCCAGCAGTGAAGCGGCGGGGGCCTACGAGCAGTACTTC
NA	TRBV3-1/TRBV3-2	TRBJ2-1	NA	CASSQGASYNEQFF	TGTGCCAGCAGCCAAGGTGCTAGTTACAATGAGCAGTTCTTC
NA	TRBV4-3	TRBJ1-4	NA	CASSQDSASETTNEKLFF	TGCGCCAGCAGCCAAGATTCGGCCAGCGAGACAACTAATGAAAAACTGTTTTTT
NA	TRBV14	TRBJ2-5	few	CASSHISERQETQYF	TGTGCCAGCAGCCACATATCGGAGAGACAAGAGACCCAGTACTTC
TRBD1	TRBV18	TRBJ1-4	NA	CASSPDNRGNEKLFF	TGTGCCAGCTCACCAGACAACAGGGGTAATGAAAAACTGTTTTTT
TRBD2	TRBV7-9	TRBJ2-1	NA	CASSLTSSGRAGEQFF	TGTGCCAGCAGCTTGACCTCTAGCGGGAGGGCCGGTGAGCAGTTCTTC
TRBD2	TRBV27	TRBJ2-1	NA	CASRYTSGNYNEQFF	TGTGCCAGCAGGTATACTAGCGGGAATTACAATGAGCAGTTCTTC
NA	TRBV3-1/TRBV3-2	TRBJ2-3	NA	CASSQVSPRESTDTQYF	TGTGCCAGCAGCCAAGTAAGCCCCAGGGAAAGCACAGATACGCAGTATTTT
NA	TRBV20-1	TRBJ2-7	NA	CSARAVYEQYF	TGCAGTGCTAGAGCAGTCTACGAGCAGTACTTC
NA	TRBV6-5	TRBJ2-1	once	CASRGWGQGNNEQFF	TGTGCCAGCAGAGGGTGGGGCCAGGGGAACAATGAGCAGTTCTTC
TRBD1	TRBV13	TRBJ1-2	few	CASSLSPTGVSDYGYTF	TGTGCCAGCAGCTTATCACCAACAGGGGTCTCGGACTATGGCTACACCTTC
TRBD1	TRBV20-1	TRBJ2-7	NA	CSASTSLGRGSYEQYF	TGCAGTGCTAGTACCAGTTTGGGCAGGGGGTCCTACGAGCAGTACTTC
NA	TRBV19	TRBJ1-1	NA	CASSIGGYTEAFF	TGTGCCAGTAGTATCGGCGGATACACTGAAGCTTTCTTT
NA	TRBV3-1/TRBV3-2	TRBJ1-2	NA	CASSLGHFANYGYTF	TGTGCCAGCAGCCTGGGACATTTCGCAAACTATGGCTACACCTTC
NA	TRBV7-9	TRBJ2-7	NA	CASSGVGTPTFYEQYF	TGTGCCAGCAGCGGGGTGGGGACACCGACTTTCTACGAGCAGTACTTC
NA	TRBV29-1	TRBJ2-3	NA	CSVEGPTGGDSTDTQYF	TGCAGCGTTGAAGGCCCGACTGGGGGCGATAGCACAGATACGCAGTATTTT
NA	TRBV3-1/TRBV3-2	TRBJ1-2	once	CASSQEHGSGYGYTF	TGTGCCAGCAGCCAAGAACACGGGTCTGGGTATGGCTACACCTTC
NA	TRBV18	TRBJ2-2	NA	CASSPPQGGYTGELFF	TGTGCCAGCTCACCACCGCAGGGGGGCTACACCGGGGAGCTGTTTTTT
NA	TRBV7-2	TRBJ1-2	once	CASSESLVLSGYTF	TGTGCCAGCAGCGAAAGCCTTGTACTATCGGGCTACACCTTC
TRBD1	TRBV11-3	TRBJ1-1	few	CASSSTGGNTEAFF	TGTGCCAGCAGCTCGACAGGGGGAAACACTGAAGCTTTCTTT
NA	TRBV4-1	TRBJ2-3	few	CASSQDRGADTQYF	TGCGCCAGCAGCCAAGACAGGGGGGCAGATACGCAGTATTTT
TRBD2	TRBV5-1	TRBJ2-4	NA	CASRTGTSGRGAKNIQYF	TGCGCCAGCAGAACCGGGACTAGCGGGAGAGGGGCCAAAAACATTCAGTACTTC
NA	TRBV5-8	TRBJ1-1	NA	CASSLSIRSDRTGKAFF	TGTGCCAGCAGCTTGTCTATCCGAAGTGACAGGACCGGGAAAGCTTTCTTT
NA	TRBV11-2	TRBJ1-1	NA	CASRPGGGYTEAFF	TGTGCCAGCAGGCCGGGCGGCGGGTACACTGAAGCTTTCTTT
NA	TRBV4-3	TRBJ2-7	NA	CASSQAWAGDTYEQYF	TGCGCCAGCAGCCAAGCTTGGGCAGGGGACACCTACGAGCAGTACTTC
TRBD2	TRBV2	TRBJ2-2	NA	CASSDRASGSMNTGELFF	TGTGCCAGCAGTGATAGGGCTAGCGGGAGTATGAACACCGGGGAGCTGTTTTTT
TRBD2	TRBV7-9	TRBJ2-5	NA	CASSPSGRHQETQYF	TGTGCCAGCAGCCCTAGCGGGAGGCACCAAGAGACCCAGTACTTC
TRBD2	TRBV19	TRBJ2-5	NA	CASSPRTSSGVETQYF	TGTGCCAGTAGTCCTCGGACTAGTTCGGGGGTAGAGACCCAGTACTTC
NA	TRBV15	TRBJ1-2	NA	CATSPRGGEGNYGYTF	TGTGCCACCAGCCCTCGGGGGGGGGAAGGAAACTATGGCTACACCTTC
TRBD2	TRBV30	TRBJ2-5	once	CAWNTGGQETQYF	TGTGCCTGGAACACCGGGGGGCAAGAGACCCAGTACTTC
TRBD1	TRBV29-1	TRBJ2-4	few	CSVEEGQGKNIQYF	TGCAGCGTTGAGGAGGGACAGGGAAAAAACATTCAGTACTTC
NA	TRBV7-9	TRBJ1-5	NA	CASSLSTGQNQPQHF	TGTGCCAGCAGCTTGAGTACAGGTCAAAATCAGCCCCAGCATTTT
NA	TRBV10-3	TRBJ2-7	NA	CATRQVSYEQYF	TGTGCCACCAGACAGGTCTCCTACGAGCAGTACTTC
NA	TRBV24-1	TRBJ2-1	NA	CATSDAARGDNEQFF	TGTGCCACCAGTGATGCCGCCAGGGGGGACAATGAGCAGTTCTTC
TRBD1	TRBV29-1	TRBJ1-1	NA	CSVGTTGAATEAFF	TGCAGCGTTGGGACGACAGGGGCGGCCACTGAAGCTTTCTTT
NA	TRBV18	TRBJ2-7	once	CASSRRHGADYEQYF	TGTGCCAGCTCACGACGCCACGGTGCGGATTACGAGCAGTACTTC
TRBD1	TRBV15	TRBJ2-1	NA	CATSRDRGIHNEQFF	TGTGCCACCAGCAGAGACAGGGGGATCCACAATGAGCAGTTCTTC
NA	TRBV29-1	TRBJ2-7	NA	CSVEYFRGEQYF	TGCAGCGTTGAATACTTCCGAGGCGAGCAGTACTTC
TRBD2	TRBV10-2	TRBJ2-1	NA	CASSVNGRASDEQFF	TGCGCCAGCAGTGTGAACGGGAGGGCCTCAGATGAGCAGTTCTTC
NA	TRBV21-1	TRBJ1-1	NA	CARRDSFKRAEAFF	TGTGCCAGGAGGGACAGCTTCAAGAGGGCTGAAGCTTTCTTT
TRBD1	TRBV27	TRBJ1-1	NA	CASSLSWNRGRVTEAFF	TGTGCCAGCAGTTTATCCTGGAACAGGGGGAGGGTCACTGAAGCTTTCTTT
TRBD2	TRBV4-3	TRBJ2-2	NA	CASSQSLAGADTGELFF	TGCGCCAGCAGCCAATCACTAGCGGGAGCGGACACCGGGGAGCTGTTTTTT
TRBD2	TRBV6-1	TRBJ2-2	NA	CASSDQREGLGELFF	TGTGCCAGCAGTGATCAGCGGGAGGGTCTCGGGGAGCTGTTTTTT
TRBD2	TRBV19	TRBJ2-1	once	CASRTSGANFYNEQFF	TGTGCCAGTAGGACTAGCGGGGCCAATTTTTACAATGAGCAGTTCTTC
TRBD1	TRBV19	TRBJ1-5	NA	CASSIGTAQPQHF	TGTGCCAGTAGTATCGGGACAGCTCAGCCCCAGCATTTT